Below, 21 T cell receptor beta chains from the same sample are listed, as sequenced in a study of T cells expressing NK-cell markers. TCRdb re-called the 5' RACE reads, yielding one record per CDR3 amino acid sequence without DNA. Listed are about 460,000 distinct CDR3 sequences; under 1.5% falls within the top ten. The sequenced sample was blood T cells: a sorted CD56 or NKG2C T cell subset, CD4+ or CD8+ T cells, or bulk PBMC T cells (not recorded which). The receptors here all came from a woman aged 45 to 65 in good health.

This chain links TRBV18 with TRBJ2-1; TCRdb calls TRBD1, which cannot be checked without DNA. The germline gives CDR1 KGHSH, CDR2 LQKENI. The length of the CDR3 is 15 residues. Here the CDR3 reads CASSPDPGGFNEQFF.

The V call is TRBV28, the J call TRBJ2-3; TCRdb outputs TRBD1, but without DNA this stays unchecked. The CDR3 has 15 residues. Germline V gene data show CDR1 as MDHEN and CDR2 as SYDVKM. The CDR3 spells CASSLPEGGADTQYF. Combining the CDR3 with reference TRBV28 and TRBJ2-3 gives the whole variable domain DVKVTQSSRYLVKRTGEKVFLECVQDMDHENMFWYRQDPGLGLRLIYFSYDVKMKEKGDIPEGYSVSREKKERFSLILESASTNQTSMYLCASSLPEGGADTQYFGPGTRLTVL.

The chain combines TRBV12-3 or TRBV12-4 with TRBJ2-1; TCRdb's D call of TRBD1 is untestable without DNA. CDR3 length: 16 amino acids. The CDR3 protein is CASSYHYRDAYNEQFF.

This chain uses TRBV5-6 with TRBJ2-2; TCRdb's D call of TRBD1 is untestable without DNA. Germline CDR1 reads SGHDT; CDR2 reads YYEEEE. The CDR3 spans 15 residues. CDR3 region: CASSFRAVNTGELFF.

The rearrangement uses TRBV11-3 and TRBJ2-1; TCRdb lists TRBD1, though no DNA is available to test this call. Germline CDR1 SGHNT, CDR2 YENEEA. The CDR3 totals 19 residues. The CDR3 here is CASSRRIRSFGKGYNEQFF.

This chain connects TRBV20-1 to TRBJ2-1; with no DNA, the TCRdb D assignment of TRBD1 cannot be verified. The CDR3 has 12 residues. Per germline, CDR1 DFQATT and CDR2 SNEGSKA (reference sequence). The chain's CDR3 is CSSFGGANEQFF.

The V and J genes are TRBV6-2 or TRBV6-3 and TRBJ1-1. The CDR3 loop spans 16 amino acids. Germline V gives CDR1 MNHEY, CDR2 SVGEGT. The CDR3 is CASSYSRLNSNTEAFF.

The V and J genes are TRBV12-5 and TRBJ1-6. CDR3 length: 12 residues. Germline V gene data show CDR1 as LGHNT and CDR2 as FRNRAP. The CDR3 protein is CASGSTYSPLHF.

The chain links TRBV20-1 to TRBJ1-2; lacking DNA, the TRBD1 call made by TCRdb goes unchecked. The germline gives CDR1 DFQATT, CDR2 SNEGSKA (reference sequence). CDR3 length equals 13 residues. The CDR3: CSLTTQGIGGYTF.

The chain combines TRBV3-1 with TRBJ2-5; TCRdb selects TRBD1, and the lack of DNA leaves this call unchecked. The germline V gene encodes CDR1 LGHDT and CDR2 YNNKEL (reference sequence). The CDR3 runs 14 residues. The CDR3: CASSRQGALETQYF.

The V and J genes are TRBV20-1 and TRBJ2-7; without DNA, the TCRdb call of TRBD2 cannot be checked. This CDR3 is built from 17 residues. CDR1 is DFQATT and CDR2 is SNEGSKA in the germline V gene (reference sequence). CDR3: CSARVGLAGGSGNEQYF.

The chain links TRBV3-1 to TRBJ2-1; as DNA is missing, the TRBD1 call by TCRdb cannot be tested. The CDR3 loop spans 13 amino acids. CDR1 and CDR2 from the germline V gene are LGHDT and YNNKEL (reference sequence). The CDR3 protein is CASSHSIGPRPLF.

V is TRBV7-9 and J is TRBJ2-5; the D call from TCRdb, TRBD2, cannot be confirmed without DNA. The CDR3 sequence is 16 residues long. Germline CDR1 is SEHNR and CDR2 is FQNEAQ (reference sequence). CDR3 region: CASRESGTGSKETQYF.

The V call is TRBV12-3 or TRBV12-4, the J call TRBJ2-5; TCRdb picks TRBD1, but there is no DNA to check that call. CDR3 length equals 16 residues. The CDR3: CASSTLRDRRKETQYF.

The CDR3 here is CASSLVSVAQGSYNEQFF. The V gene is TRBV5-1, the J gene TRBJ2-1; with no DNA, the TCRdb D assignment of TRBD1 cannot be verified. The CDR3 runs 18 residues. Germline CDR1 is SGHRS and CDR2 is YFSETQ.

The V gene is TRBV9, the J gene TRBJ2-1; the D call of TRBD2 rests on TCRdb alone, since no DNA is present to check it. The germline CDR1 and CDR2 sequences are SGDLS and YYNGEE. The CDR3 sequence is 16 residues long. The CDR3: CASSVGWGGSYNEQFF.

This chain connects TRBV20-1 to TRBJ2-2; TCRdb outputs TRBD2, but without DNA this stays unchecked. The germline V gene encodes CDR1 DFQATT and CDR2 SNEGSKA (reference sequence). CDR3 length equals 16 residues. CDR3 loop: CSARDLAGGLAGELFF.

The rearrangement links TRBV6-6 to TRBJ1-1. Germline CDR1 is MNHNY and CDR2 is SVGAGI (reference sequence). This CDR3 region has 14 residues. The CDR3: CASSQGAVNTEAFF.

This chain connects TRBV7-9 to TRBJ1-1; TCRdb's D call of TRBD1 is untestable without DNA. Germline values: CDR1 SEHNR, CDR2 FQNEAQ (reference sequence). The CDR3 is made up of 15 amino acids. CDR3 protein: CASSLDGGERTEAFF. The variable domain in full, with the rest retrieved from reference TRBV7-9 and TRBJ1-1, is DTGVSQNPRHKITKRGQNVTFRCDPISEHNRLYWYRQTLGQGPEFLTYFQNEAQLEKSRLLSDRFSAERPKGSFSTLEIQRTEQGDSAMYLCASSLDGGERTEAFFGQGTRLTVV.

Here the CDR3 reads CASSLRGASEKLFF. The chain has TRBV5-1 and TRBJ1-4; TCRdb picks TRBD1, but there is no DNA to check that call. Germline V gene sequence: CDR1 SGHRS, CDR2 YFSETQ. This CDR3 is built from 14 residues. Looking up the rest from reference TRBV5-1 and TRBJ1-4 gives the full variable domain: KAGVTQTPRYLIKTRGQQVTLSCSPISGHRSVSWYQQTPGQGLQFLFEYFSETQRNKGNFPGRFSGRQFSNSRSEMNVSTLELGDSALYLCASSLRGASEKLFFGSGTQLSVL.

This chain connects TRBV4-1 to TRBJ1-5; the TCRdb D gene call, TRBD1, has no DNA to confirm it. Germline CDR1 MGHRA, CDR2 YSYEKL. This CDR3 contains 14 residues. The chain's CDR3 is CASSQDPTAQPQHF.